These T cell receptor beta chains were read from a single sample in a study of blood T cells in healthy people across ages. TCRdb re-called the 5' RACE reads through MiXCR, storing one row per CDR3 protein. In the table there are over 700,000 distinct CDR3 sequences, 20% to 30% of which are singletons. This sample also belongs to another study, concerning T cells of mothers and their children.

The material sequenced was blood. The receptors here all came from a boy between 10 and 17 years old in good health. The conserved cysteine and the conserved F or W are not part of the CDR3 here.

v_call: TRBV28
cdr3_aa: ASSEAQGVTYEQY

v_call: TRBV6-2/TRBV6-3
cdr3_aa: ASSLPTGTHRTRGETQY

v_call: TRBV7-9
cdr3_aa: ASSTLGPAGNTEAF

v_call: TRBV12-3/TRBV12-4
cdr3_aa: ASSIGSGSIDEQF

v_call: TRBV19
cdr3_aa: ASSTIQGAKGETQY

v_call: TRBV7-9
cdr3_aa: ASSLRQGAPNGYT

v_call: TRBV29-1
cdr3_aa: SINGGQETQY

v_call: TRBV12-3/TRBV12-4
cdr3_aa: ASSFQAFSGEQY

v_call: TRBV4-1
cdr3_aa: ASSQEEVRQNPYEQY

v_call: TRBV6-5
cdr3_aa: ASSYSTSGTPSSYNEQF

v_call: TRBV12-3/TRBV12-4
cdr3_aa: ASSLLTGGRDEQY

v_call: TRBV20-1
cdr3_aa: SAKGGGAARVTEAF

v_call: TRBV11-2
cdr3_aa: ASSLDPALSSYEQY

v_call: TRBV5-1
cdr3_aa: ASSLGHQNTEAF

v_call: TRBV4-2
cdr3_aa: ASSQEVGASVYNEQF

v_call: TRBV15
cdr3_aa: ATSTIGGAQETQY

v_call: TRBV7-6
cdr3_aa: ASSPTSGTNEQF

v_call: TRBV20-1
cdr3_aa: SADPLRPFSGSNEQF

v_call: TRBV20-1
cdr3_aa: SARIGEQY

v_call: TRBV6-5
cdr3_aa: ASSYWRGLGLGTEAF

v_call: TRBV10-3
cdr3_aa: AISESGGGETQY

v_call: TRBV12-3/TRBV12-4
cdr3_aa: ASTGAVVAKNIQY

v_call: TRBV7-2
cdr3_aa: ASSPALRAMNTEAF

v_call: TRBV10-3
cdr3_aa: AISESRLNEQF

v_call: TRBV12-3/TRBV12-4
cdr3_aa: ASSFWQGYEQY

v_call: TRBV28
cdr3_aa: ASGAHVAGRNIQY

v_call: TRBV5-1
cdr3_aa: ASSLVVGATEQY

v_call: TRBV7-9
cdr3_aa: ASSSPRPNEQF

v_call: TRBV10-3
cdr3_aa: AISSGQENIQY

v_call: TRBV7-9
cdr3_aa: ASSLVINPQETQY

v_call: TRBV27
cdr3_aa: ASGRREFLIEQY

v_call: TRBV4-2
cdr3_aa: ASSHRLAGVWNEQF

v_call: TRBV12-3/TRBV12-4
cdr3_aa: ASSFSGAPNTEAF

v_call: TRBV10-3
cdr3_aa: AISGGVGYT

v_call: TRBV29-1
cdr3_aa: SAELAGMGETQY

v_call: TRBV7-2
cdr3_aa: ASSFRDRAFPEQF

v_call: TRBV11-2
cdr3_aa: ASGGFSYGYT

v_call: TRBV20-1
cdr3_aa: SAISSGGYNEQF

v_call: TRBV6-5
cdr3_aa: ASSQTGLYEGEQY

v_call: TRBV27
cdr3_aa: ASSRTGGAKFGYT

v_call: TRBV5-1
cdr3_aa: ASSLAVWGFKGQEAF

v_call: TRBV20-1
cdr3_aa: SARDPRIYNEQF

v_call: TRBV5-1
cdr3_aa: ASSLDWGRTYNEQF

v_call: TRBV7-9
cdr3_aa: ASSSRLAGDGEQY

v_call: TRBV28
cdr3_aa: ASSLKLARTYEQY

v_call: TRBV28
cdr3_aa: ASSRYGLAGLSYEQY

v_call: TRBV4-3
cdr3_aa: ASSQGPNQGYEQY

v_call: TRBV20-1
cdr3_aa: SASSGTRGYIQY

v_call: TRBV10-3
cdr3_aa: AISESTAGEQY